These 18 T cell receptor beta chains came from one sample sequenced in a study of T cell responses to AZD1222 COVID-19 vaccine. Libraries were prepared by immunoSEQ multiplex PCR; TCRdb keeps only in-frame clonotypes and omits some of them. The sample has 90,000 to 120,000 clones; nearly 90% are singletons. Sequenced here: peripheral blood, sampled 28 days after the second AZD1222 dose. The receptors come from an adult who received the AZD1222 COVID-19 vaccine.

CDR3 sequence: CASSSSAQNEQFF. CDR3 bases: TGTGCCAGCAGTTCCAGCGCCCAAAATGAGCAGTTCTTC. The V and J genes are TRBV6-1 and TRBJ2-1, with D unresolved. Trimming stripped 5 bases from V and 7 bases from J, with 12 bases between. The length of the CDR3 is 13 residues. Germline CDR1 reads MNHNS; CDR2 reads SASEGT.

The rearrangement links TRBV3-1 (or the pseudogene TRBV3-2) to TRBJ2-7, with D perhaps matching TRBD1 or TRBD2 (6 bases each). Between the trimmed V and J ends, which lost 4 bases and 7 bases, there was a span of 20 bases. The CDR3 spans 15 residues. Germline V CDR1 and CDR2: LGHDT, YNNKEL (reference sequence). CDR3 amino acids: CASSPPTGGPWEQYF. The CDR3 DNA is TGTGCCAGCAGCCCTCCCACCGGGGGCCCGTGGGAGCAGTACTTC.

DNA for the CDR3: TGTGCCAGCAGTTACTCGAGGGGCAGGGGTAACTATGGCTACACCTTC. Translation: CASSYSRGRGNYGYTF. The V call is TRBV6-5, the J call TRBJ1-2, with a weak D call TRBD1 (6 bases). CDR3 size: 16 residues. Germline CDR1 and CDR2: MNHEY and SVGAGI. The V gene lost 0 bases and the J gene lost 1 base, with 12 bases spanning the gap.

The chain uses TRBV24-1 and TRBJ1-1; 10 bases align to TRBD1. The CDR3 runs to 15 residues. V shed 5 bases, J shed 7 bases, and the junction held 9 bases outside the gene matches. Germline V gene sequence: CDR1 KGHDR, CDR2 SFDVKD. In DNA, the CDR3 is TGTGCCACCAGTGCCTCGGACAGGGGGGAGGATGAAGCTTTCTTT. As protein: CATSASDRGEDEAFF.

V usage is TRBV13 and J usage is TRBJ1-1; possibly TRBD1 for D (5 bases). V shed 3 bases and J shed 8 bases, with 10 bases lying between them. Germline V gene data show CDR1 as PRHDT and CDR2 as FYEKMQ (reference sequence). The CDR3 is 12 residues long. CDR3 in DNA: TGTGCCAGCAGCTTTGGGCGGACAGAAGCTTTCTTT. Its protein product is CASSFGRTEAFF.

The chain recombines TRBV28 with TRBJ2-1, with 11 positions matching TRBD2. V dropped 3 bases and J dropped 1; count of bases not matched to a gene: 5. The CDR3 sequence is 17 residues long. Germline CDR1 and CDR2: MDHEN and SYDVKM. The chain's CDR3 is CASSFPSSGGSYNEQFF. In DNA, the CDR3 is TGTGCCAGCAGTTTCCCATCTAGCGGGGGGTCCTACAATGAGCAGTTCTTC. The full variable domain, completed using reference TRBV28 and TRBJ2-1, is DVKVTQSSRYLVKRTGEKVFLECVQDMDHENMFWYRQDPGLGLRLIYFSYDVKMKEKGDIPEGYSVSREKKERFSLILESASTNQTSMYLCASSFPSSGGSYNEQFFGPGTRLTVL.

The chain uses TRBV5-1 and TRBJ1-6; TRBD1 is a possible D gene (5 bases). Germline-derived CDR1 and CDR2 are SGHRS and YFSETQ. The CDR3 loop spans 13 amino acids. Trimming shortened V by 4 bases and J by 10 bases, and 12 bases separated the two germline ends. The CDR3 loop is CASSRDVGSPLHF. The CDR3 DNA is TGCGCCAGCAGCAGGGACGTGGGGTCACCCCTCCACTTT.

The CDR3 sequence: CASSYSLRGGSEQYF. In DNA, the CDR3 is TGTGCCAGCAGTTACTCGTTGCGGGGGGGATCCGAGCAGTACTTC. The rearrangement uses TRBV6-5 and TRBJ2-7, with TRBD2 identical over 9 bases. From germline, CDR1 is MNHEY and CDR2 SVGAGI. The CDR3 is 15 residues long. Germline trimming cut 0 bases from V and 6 bases from J; bases unmatched to any gene: 6.

This sequence joins TRBV24-1 and TRBJ2-1; D is uncertain. The V and J ends lost 6 bases and 5 bases respectively, with 4 bases between them. Per the germline V gene, CDR1 is KGHDR and CDR2 is SFDVKD. The CDR3 totals 11 residues. The CDR3 bases are TGTGCCACCAGTCAGGACAATGAGCAGTTCTTC. Translating gives CATSQDNEQFF.

The rearrangement uses TRBV18 and TRBJ1-6; a weak D match, TRBD1 (6 bases). Trimming cost V 3 bases and J 7 bases, with 16 bases left between them. CDR3 length equals 16 residues. The V gene's germline CDR1 is KGHSH and CDR2 LQKENI. CDR3 in DNA: TGTGCCAGCTCACCCATGGGACAAATCGCAAATTCACCCCTCCACTTT. Its translation: CASSPMGQIANSPLHF.

This clone was recorded a few times. V is TRBV7-9 and J is TRBJ1-6; D gene unclear. V lost 4 bases and J 11 bases, leaving 15 bases between the germline ends. CDR1 is SEHNR, CDR2 FQNEAQ, per germline (reference sequence). The CDR3 is 14 amino acids. The DNA of the CDR3 is TGTGCCAGCAGCTCATCGAGTAGTTTCACACCCCTCCACTTT. It specifies CASSSSSSFTPLHF.

The CDR3: CASSTVTVVRTEAFF. The CDR3 bases are TGTGCCAGTAGTACGGTCACCGTCGTCCGCACTGAAGCTTTCTTT. V gene TRBV19 combines with J gene TRBJ1-1, with unresolved D. V was trimmed by 4 bases and J by 4 bases, leaving 16 bases between them. There are 15 residues in the CDR3. Germline CDR1 and CDR2: LNHDA and SQIVND (reference sequence). Based on the CDR3 plus reference TRBV19 and TRBJ1-1, the full variable domain is DGGITQSPKYLFRKEGQNVTLSCEQNLNHDAMYWYRQDPGQGLRLIYYSQIVNDFQKGDIAEGYSVSREKKESFPLTVTSAQKNPTAFYLCASSTVTVVRTEAFFGQGTRLTVV.

The chain has TRBV6-2 or TRBV6-3 and TRBJ2-4, with D perhaps matching TRBD1 or TRBD2 (5 bases each). The CDR3 is 12 residues long. Germline V gives CDR1 MNHEY, CDR2 SVGEGT. Deletions cut 6 bases from V and 6 bases from J, with 9 bases between. The CDR3 here is CASSPGRNIQYF. The CDR3 region has the DNA TGTGCCAGCAGCCCAGGGAGAAACATTCAGTACTTC.

The chain carries TRBV24-1 and TRBJ1-2, with 10 bases matching TRBD1. The germline CDR1 and CDR2 sequences are KGHDR and SFDVKD. Trimming at V came to 6 bases and at J to 3 bases, leaving 9 bases not matched to a gene. The CDR3 runs 16 residues. Here the CDR3 reads CATSKPETGGDYGYTF. For the CDR3, the DNA is TGTGCCACCAGTAAACCAGAGACAGGGGGCGACTATGGCTACACCTTC.

The chain joins TRBV30 to TRBJ1-2; D remains unclear. This CDR3 comprises 12 residues. V dropped 5 bases and J dropped 4 bases, with 11 bases sitting between them. Germline-derived CDR1 and CDR2 are GTSNPN and SVGIG (reference sequence). The CDR3 is CAWVGGFYGYTF. In DNA form, the CDR3 reads TGTGCCTGGGTGGGAGGATTCTATGGCTACACCTTC.

This chain links TRBV5-5 with TRBJ2-6; unclear D gene. CDR3 size: 15 residues. Per germline, CDR1 SGHKS and CDR2 YYEKEE (reference sequence). Trimming left V 0 bases short and J 0 bases short, with 4 bases between. This CDR3 is CASSLVGSGANVLTF. Written as DNA, the CDR3 is TGTGCCAGCAGCTTGGTAGGCTCTGGGGCCAACGTCCTGACTTTC. The variable domain in full, with the rest retrieved from reference TRBV5-5 and TRBJ2-6, is DAGVTQSPTHLIKTRGQQVTLRCSPISGHKSVSWYQQVLGQGPQFIFQYYEKEERGRGNFPDRFSARQFPNYSSELNVNALLLGDSALYLCASSLVGSGANVLTFGAGSRLTVL.

CDR3 residues: CASSQEPGRSYEQYF. The CDR3 DNA reads as TGCGCCAGCAGCCAAGAGCCAGGGAGATCCTACGAGCAGTACTTC. The rearrangement uses TRBV4-3 and TRBJ2-7; D possibly matches TRBD1 or TRBD2 (5 bases each). Germline loops: CDR1 LGHNA, CDR2 YSLEER. V dropped 0 bases and J dropped 1 base, with 10 bases sitting between them. The CDR3 consists of 15 residues.

This chain joins TRBV7-9 and TRBJ2-5, with 8 positions matching TRBD1. V lost 3 bases, J lost 4 bases, and 1 base stayed unmatched. Germline V gives CDR1 SEHNR, CDR2 FQNEAQ (reference sequence). The CDR3 is made up of 13 amino acids. CDR3 loop: CASSFTGGETQYF. The DNA of the CDR3 is TGTGCCAGCAGCTTTACAGGGGGAGAGACCCAGTACTTC.